This T cell receptor beta chain emerged from a study of glioma-infiltrating T cells. As to this clonotype: One end of the junction does not line up with germline, which may come from a read error.

The CDR3 consists of 16 residues. CDR1 and CDR2 from the germline V gene are LGHDT and YNNKEL (reference sequence). TCR alpha and beta CDR3 regions were amplified from RNA using iRepertoire nested multiplex PCR. TCRdb reanalysed the multiplex PCR reads using MiXCR and keeps one entry per CDR3 protein. Seen here are around 140,000 distinct CDR3 sequences, 39% observed once, and the top ten hold around 20%. The chain recombines TRBV3-1 with TRBJ1-2; maybe TRBD1 (6 bases). Sample: glioma tissue, nonneoplastic brain tissue, or PBMCs (not recorded which). The TCR was taken from a human donor with low-grade glioma or glioblastoma, undergoing nonglioma brain surgery, or in good health (not recorded which). The CDR3 here is CASRQDSTGQIYGYTF. The CDR3 nucleotides read TGTGCCAGCAGACAAGATAGCACTGGACAGATCTATGGCTACACCTTC.